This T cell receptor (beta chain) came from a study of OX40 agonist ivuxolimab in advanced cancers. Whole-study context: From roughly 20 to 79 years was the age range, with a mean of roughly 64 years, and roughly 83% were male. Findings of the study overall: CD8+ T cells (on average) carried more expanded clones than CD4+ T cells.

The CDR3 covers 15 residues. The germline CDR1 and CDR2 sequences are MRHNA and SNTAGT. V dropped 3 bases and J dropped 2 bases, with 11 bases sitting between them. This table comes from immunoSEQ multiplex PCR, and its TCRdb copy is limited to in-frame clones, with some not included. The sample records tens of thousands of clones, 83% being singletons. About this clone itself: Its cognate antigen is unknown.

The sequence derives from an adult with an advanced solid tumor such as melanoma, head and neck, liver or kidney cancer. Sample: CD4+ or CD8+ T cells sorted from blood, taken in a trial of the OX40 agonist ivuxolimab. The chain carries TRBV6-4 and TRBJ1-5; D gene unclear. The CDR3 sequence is CASSEGSEGNQPQHF. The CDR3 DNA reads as TGTGCCAGCAGTGAGGGGTCGGAAGGCAATCAGCCCCAGCATTTT.